This T cell receptor beta chain originates from a study of blood T cell repertoires in COVID-19. The wider study: Spain, Italy and the United States supplied samples that represented acute and convalescent COVID-19. PBMCs, B-cell-depleted T cells, or T cells provided the cDNA or gDNA that made up the material.

The V end was cut by 2 bases, the J end by 4 bases, with 17 bases between. The CDR3 runs 16 residues. Germline lookup yields CDR1 MNHEY and CDR2 SVGAGI. In the authors' workflow: Using reference gene primer amplification, nucleated cell counts were estimated. The assay was immunoSEQ multiplex PCR, and TCRdb's table has in-frame clones only and misses some. D and trimming come from the DNA, and the V and J calls and clone size come from that table. Of approximately 87,000 clones listed, approximately 80% are singletons. This TCR derives from a woman aged 80 or over with acute or convalescent COVID-19. Sequencing was carried out using peripheral blood. The rearrangement links TRBV6-5 to TRBJ1-2; D is possibly TRBD1 (5 bases). The CDR3 nucleotides are TGTGCCAGCAGTTACCGCTTGACCCGTGGGGCCTATGGCTACACCTTC. This gives the protein CASSYRLTRGAYGYTF.